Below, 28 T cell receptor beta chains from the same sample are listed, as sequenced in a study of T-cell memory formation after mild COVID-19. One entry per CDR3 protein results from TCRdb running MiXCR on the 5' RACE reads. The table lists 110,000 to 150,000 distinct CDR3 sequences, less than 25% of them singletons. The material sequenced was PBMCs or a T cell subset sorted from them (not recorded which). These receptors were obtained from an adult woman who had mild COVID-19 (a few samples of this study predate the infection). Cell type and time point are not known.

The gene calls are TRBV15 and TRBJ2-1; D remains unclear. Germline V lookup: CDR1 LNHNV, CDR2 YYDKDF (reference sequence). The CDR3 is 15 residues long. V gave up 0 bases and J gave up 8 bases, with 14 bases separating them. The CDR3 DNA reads TGTGCCACCAGCAGAGATGGTGTCCTAGAATATGAGCAGTTCTTC. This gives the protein CATSRDGVLEYEQFF. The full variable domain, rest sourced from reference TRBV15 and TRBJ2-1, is DAMVIQNPRYQVTQFGKPVTLSCSQTLNHNVMYWYQQKSSQAPKLLFHYYDKDFNNEADTPDNFQSRRPNTSFCFLDIRSPGLGDTAMYLCATSRDGVLEYEQFFGPGTRLTVL.

The CDR3 DNA reads TGTGCCACCAGCAGAGATTCCGCCTTTGGAGATACGCAGTATTTT. Its protein is CATSRDSAFGDTQYF. V and J are TRBV15 and TRBJ2-3, with D hard to call. CDR1 and CDR2 (germline): LNHNV, YYDKDF (reference sequence). This CDR3 is built from 15 residues. V lost 0 bases to trimming and J lost 5 bases, with 12 bases between them.

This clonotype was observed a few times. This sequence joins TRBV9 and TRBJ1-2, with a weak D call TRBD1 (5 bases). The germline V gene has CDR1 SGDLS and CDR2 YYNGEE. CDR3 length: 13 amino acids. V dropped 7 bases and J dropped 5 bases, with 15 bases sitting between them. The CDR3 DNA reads TGTGCCAGCTCAACAAGACAGCCGTATGGCTACACCTTC. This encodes CASSTRQPYGYTF.

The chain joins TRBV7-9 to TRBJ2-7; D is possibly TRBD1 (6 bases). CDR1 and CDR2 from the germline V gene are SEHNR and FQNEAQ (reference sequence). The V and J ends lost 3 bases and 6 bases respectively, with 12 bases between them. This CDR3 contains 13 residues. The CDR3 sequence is CASSFGQGTEQYF. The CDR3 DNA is TGTGCCAGCAGCTTTGGGCAGGGGACCGAGCAGTACTTC.

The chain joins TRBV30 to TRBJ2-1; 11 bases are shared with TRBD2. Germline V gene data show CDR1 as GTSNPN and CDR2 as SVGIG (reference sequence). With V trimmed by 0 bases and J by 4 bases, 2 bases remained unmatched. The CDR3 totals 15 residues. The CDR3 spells CAWSVRTSGYNEQFF. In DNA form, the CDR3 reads TGTGCCTGGAGTGTACGGACTAGCGGGTACAATGAGCAGTTCTTC.

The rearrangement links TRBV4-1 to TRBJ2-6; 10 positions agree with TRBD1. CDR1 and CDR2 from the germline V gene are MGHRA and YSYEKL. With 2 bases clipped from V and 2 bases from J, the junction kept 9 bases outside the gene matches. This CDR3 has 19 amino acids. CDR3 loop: CASSQPGQGGYPGANVLTF. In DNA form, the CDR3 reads TGCGCCAGCAGCCAACCCGGACAGGGGGGATACCCTGGGGCCAACGTCCTGACTTTC.

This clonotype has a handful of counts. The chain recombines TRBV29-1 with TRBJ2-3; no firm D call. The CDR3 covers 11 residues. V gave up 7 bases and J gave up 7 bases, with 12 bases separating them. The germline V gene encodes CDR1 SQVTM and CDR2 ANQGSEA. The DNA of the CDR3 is TGCAGCGCCCCGGGCCCCAATACGCAGTATTTT. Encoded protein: CSAPGPNTQYF.

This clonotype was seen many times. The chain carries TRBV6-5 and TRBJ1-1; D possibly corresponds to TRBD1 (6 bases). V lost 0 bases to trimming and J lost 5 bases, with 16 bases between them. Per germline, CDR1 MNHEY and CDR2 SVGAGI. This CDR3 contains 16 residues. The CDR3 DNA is TGTGCCAGCAGTTACTCGATTGCAGGGGAAGGTACTGAAGCTTTCTTT. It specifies CASSYSIAGEGTEAFF.

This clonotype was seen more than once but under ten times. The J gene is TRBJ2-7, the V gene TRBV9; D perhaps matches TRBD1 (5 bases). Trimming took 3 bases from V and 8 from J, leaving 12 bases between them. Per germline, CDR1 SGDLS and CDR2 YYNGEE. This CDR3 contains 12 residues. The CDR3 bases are TGTGCCAGCAGCGACCGACAGACGAAGCAGTACTTC. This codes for CASSDRQTKQYF.

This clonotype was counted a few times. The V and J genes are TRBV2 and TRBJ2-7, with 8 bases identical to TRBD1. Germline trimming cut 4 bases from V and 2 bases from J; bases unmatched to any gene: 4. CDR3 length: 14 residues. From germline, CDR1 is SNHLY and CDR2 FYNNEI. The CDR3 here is CASSGPRGPYEQYF. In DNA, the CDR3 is TGTGCCAGCAGTGGGCCCAGGGGGCCCTACGAGCAGTACTTC.

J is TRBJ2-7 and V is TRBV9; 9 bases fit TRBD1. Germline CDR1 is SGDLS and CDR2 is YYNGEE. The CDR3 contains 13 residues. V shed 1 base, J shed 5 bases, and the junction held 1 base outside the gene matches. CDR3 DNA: TGTGCCAGCAGCGTATGGACAGGGGACGAGCAGTACTTC. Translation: CASSVWTGDEQYF.

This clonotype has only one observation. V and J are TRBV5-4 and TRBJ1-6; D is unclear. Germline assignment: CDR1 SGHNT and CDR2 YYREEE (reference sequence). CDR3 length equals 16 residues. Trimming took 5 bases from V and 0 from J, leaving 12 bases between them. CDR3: CASRAMKGSYNSPLHF. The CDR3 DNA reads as TGTGCCAGCAGGGCCATGAAGGGCTCCTATAATTCACCCCTCCACTTT.

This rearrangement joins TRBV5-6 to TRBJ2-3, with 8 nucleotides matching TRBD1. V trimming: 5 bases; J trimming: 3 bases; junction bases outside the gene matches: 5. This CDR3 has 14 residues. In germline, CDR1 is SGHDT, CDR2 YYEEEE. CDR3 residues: CASSHRTGTDTQYF. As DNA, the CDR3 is TGTGCCAGCAGTCATCGGACAGGGACAGATACGCAGTATTTT.

In DNA, the CDR3 is TGTGCCACCAGCACCTACAGGGATCAGCCCCAGCATTTT. Its translation is CATSTYRDQPQHF. This chain links TRBV15 with TRBJ1-5; perhaps TRBD1 as D (6 bases). Germline V gene lookup returns CDR1 LNHNV and CDR2 YYDKDF (reference sequence). Trimming removed 4 bases at V and 5 bases at J, with 9 bases between. This CDR3 comprises 13 residues.

CDR3: CASSLESGRANEQFF. The DNA for the CDR3 is TGCGCCAGCAGCTTGGAAAGCGGGAGGGCCAATGAGCAGTTCTTC. V usage is TRBV5-1 and J usage is TRBJ2-1; 10 positions match TRBD2. Trimming removed 0 bases from V and 6 bases from J; junction bases left unmatched: 3. The CDR3 is 15 amino acids. Germline-derived CDR1 and CDR2 are SGHRS and YFSETQ.

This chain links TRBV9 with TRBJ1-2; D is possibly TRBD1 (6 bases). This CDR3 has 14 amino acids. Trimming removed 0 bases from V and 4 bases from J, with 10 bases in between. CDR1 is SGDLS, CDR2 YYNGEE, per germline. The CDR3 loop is CASSVGDNVYGYTF. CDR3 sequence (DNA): TGTGCCAGCAGCGTAGGGGACAATGTCTATGGCTACACCTTC.

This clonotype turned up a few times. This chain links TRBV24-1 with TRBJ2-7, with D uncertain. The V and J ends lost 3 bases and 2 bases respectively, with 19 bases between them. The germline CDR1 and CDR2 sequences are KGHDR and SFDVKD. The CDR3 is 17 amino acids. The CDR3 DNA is TGTGCCACCAGTGATCGAGAACAGCCGAATTCAGCCTACGAGCAGTACTTC. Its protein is CATSDREQPNSAYEQYF.

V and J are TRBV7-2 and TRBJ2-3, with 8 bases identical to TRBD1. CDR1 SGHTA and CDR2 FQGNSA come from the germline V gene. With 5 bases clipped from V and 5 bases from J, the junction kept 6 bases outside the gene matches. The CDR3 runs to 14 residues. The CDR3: CASSPGQGIDTQYF. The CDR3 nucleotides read TGTGCCAGCAGCCCAGGACAGGGAATAGATACGCAGTATTTT.

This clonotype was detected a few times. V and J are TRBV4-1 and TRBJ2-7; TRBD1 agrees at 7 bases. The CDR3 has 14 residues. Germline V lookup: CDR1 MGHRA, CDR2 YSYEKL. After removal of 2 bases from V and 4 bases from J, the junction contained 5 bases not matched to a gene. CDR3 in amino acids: CASSQILQGYEQYF. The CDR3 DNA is TGCGCCAGCAGCCAAATTCTACAGGGGTACGAGCAGTACTTC.

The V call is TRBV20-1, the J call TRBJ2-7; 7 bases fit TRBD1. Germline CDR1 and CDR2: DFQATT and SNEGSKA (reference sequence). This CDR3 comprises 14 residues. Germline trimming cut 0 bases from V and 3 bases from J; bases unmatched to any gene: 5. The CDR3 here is CSARDSHRGYEQYF. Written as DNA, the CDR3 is TGCAGTGCTAGAGATAGCCACAGGGGCTACGAGCAGTACTTC.

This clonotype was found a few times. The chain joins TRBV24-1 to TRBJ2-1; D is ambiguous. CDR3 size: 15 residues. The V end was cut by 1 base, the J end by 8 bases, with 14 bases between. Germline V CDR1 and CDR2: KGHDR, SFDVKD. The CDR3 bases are TGTGCCACCAGTGATTTAAGTACACCGGGCGATGAGCAGTTCTTC. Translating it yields CATSDLSTPGDEQFF.

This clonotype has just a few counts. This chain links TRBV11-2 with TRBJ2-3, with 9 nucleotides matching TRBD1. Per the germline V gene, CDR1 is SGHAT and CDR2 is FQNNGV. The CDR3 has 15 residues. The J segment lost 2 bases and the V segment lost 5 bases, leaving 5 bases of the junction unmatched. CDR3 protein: CASSLRDRVTDTQYF. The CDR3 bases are TGTGCCAGCAGCCTACGGGACAGGGTCACAGATACGCAGTATTTT.

The CDR3 nucleotides read TGTGCCAGCAGCTTGTTGATTGGTAGCGAGCAGTATTTT. It specifies CASSLLIGSEQYF. V is TRBV7-6 and J is TRBJ2-3; possibly TRBD2 for D (5 bases). Germline-derived CDR1 and CDR2 are SGHVS and FNYEAQ. CDR3 size: 13 residues. V dropped 3 bases and J dropped 11 bases, with 15 bases sitting between them.

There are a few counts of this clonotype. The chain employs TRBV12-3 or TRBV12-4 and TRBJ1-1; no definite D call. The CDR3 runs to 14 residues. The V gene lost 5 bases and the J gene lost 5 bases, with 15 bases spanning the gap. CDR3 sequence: CASSTPKRVTEAFF. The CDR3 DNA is TGTGCCAGCAGTACACCTAAACGCGTAACTGAAGCTTTCTTT.

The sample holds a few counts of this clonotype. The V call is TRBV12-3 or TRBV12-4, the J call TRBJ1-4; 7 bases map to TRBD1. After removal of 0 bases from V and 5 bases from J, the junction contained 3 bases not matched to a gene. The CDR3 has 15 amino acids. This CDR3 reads CASSLALGQNEKLFF. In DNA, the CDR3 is TGTGCCAGCAGTTTAGCTTTGGGACAGAATGAAAAACTGTTTTTT.

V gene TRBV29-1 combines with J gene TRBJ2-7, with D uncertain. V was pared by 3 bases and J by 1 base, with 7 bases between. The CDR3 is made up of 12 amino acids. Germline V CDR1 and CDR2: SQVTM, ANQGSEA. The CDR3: CSVEGRSYEQYF. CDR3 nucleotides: TGCAGCGTTGAGGGCAGGTCCTACGAGCAGTACTTC.

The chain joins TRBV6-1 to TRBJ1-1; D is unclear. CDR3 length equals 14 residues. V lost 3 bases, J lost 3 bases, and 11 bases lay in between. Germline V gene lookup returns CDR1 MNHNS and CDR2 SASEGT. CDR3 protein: CASSERVQDTEAFF. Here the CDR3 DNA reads TGTGCCAGCAGTGAGAGGGTACAAGACACTGAAGCTTTCTTT.

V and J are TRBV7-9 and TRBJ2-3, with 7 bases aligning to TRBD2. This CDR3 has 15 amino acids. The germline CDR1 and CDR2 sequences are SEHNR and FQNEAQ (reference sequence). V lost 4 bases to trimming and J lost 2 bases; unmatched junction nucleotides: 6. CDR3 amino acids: CASSSGTTYTDTQYF. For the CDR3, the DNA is TGTGCCAGCAGCTCCGGGACTACTTACACAGATACGCAGTATTTT.